The 24 T cell receptor beta chains reported below all come from one sample, sequenced in a study of T cell changes during pregnancy in multiple sclerosis (dated by TCRdb to the late 2010s). Library preparation was by the immunoSEQ multiplex PCR assay. This is the immuneACCESS table as TCRdb keeps it, with only in-frame sequences that have V and J called. A part of the clones is gone; compared with another copy, unresolved V genes explain less than half, and the rest is unexplained. Across this sample there are about 57,000 clones, with approximately 90% seen only once. Jointly, the top ten make up around 3.5% of the sample. The starting material was peripheral blood, obtained after pregnancy. The receptors were gathered from a female donor in good health, enrolled as a control in a pregnancy study.

The genes are TRBV27 and TRBJ2-7; TRBD2 matches 13 bases. Trimming cost V 5 bases and J 6 bases; bases outside gene matches: 7. Germline V gene lookup returns CDR1 MNHEY and CDR2 SMNVEV (reference sequence). The CDR3 totals 15 residues. This chain's CDR3 is CASSRMTSGRSEQYF. As DNA, the CDR3 is TGTGCCAGCAGTCGAATGACTAGCGGGAGGTCCGAGCAGTACTTC.

The CDR3 nucleotides read TGTGCCAGCAGCTTAGATCCAGGATTTTTCGCGGGAGGTAACAATGAGCAGTTCTTC. Its translation: CASSLDPGFFAGGNNEQFF. This sequence joins TRBV11-3 and TRBJ2-1, with 8 bases fitting TRBD2. This CDR3 contains 19 residues. V was pared by 0 bases and J by 5 bases, with 15 bases of the junction left unmatched. CDR1 is SGHNT, CDR2 YENEEA, per germline.

The rearrangement joins TRBV10-3 to TRBJ2-1; D is perhaps TRBD1 (6 bases). The germline V gene encodes CDR1 ENHRY and CDR2 SYGVKD. V was cut by 8 bases and J by 7 bases, with 12 bases left in between. This CDR3 has 12 amino acids. The CDR3 DNA follows: TGTGCCATCCAGGCAGGGGAAAATGAGCAGTTCTTC. Its protein is CAIQAGENEQFF.

The chain carries TRBV28 and TRBJ1-1, with D unresolved. With 11 bases removed from V and 1 base from J, the gap between germline ends came to 11 bases. This CDR3 contains 12 residues. The V gene's germline CDR1 is MDHEN and CDR2 SYDVKM. The CDR3: CAAVASNTEAFF. For the CDR3, the DNA is TGTGCCGCAGTGGCCTCGAACACTGAAGCTTTCTTT.

The chain is built from TRBV7-6 and TRBJ1-1; D is ambiguous. V lost 4 bases and J lost 1, with 7 bases in between. The CDR3 totals 13 residues. Per the germline V gene, CDR1 is SGHVS and CDR2 is FNYEAQ. CDR3 amino acids: CASSSEQNTEAFF. Here the CDR3 DNA reads TGTGCCAGCAGCTCGGAGCAGAACACTGAAGCTTTCTTT.

This chain uses TRBV5-6 with TRBJ2-3; 12 bases are shared with TRBD2. Trimming took 2 bases from V and 7 from J; bases not matched to a gene: 5. The CDR3 covers 15 residues. CDR1 is SGHDT, CDR2 YYEEEE, per germline. DNA for the CDR3: TGTGCCAGCAGCTTACTAGCGGGAGGTCGAAATACGCAGTATTTT. Its protein product is CASSLLAGGRNTQYF.

The chain joins TRBV5-4 to TRBJ2-7, with 10 bases fitting TRBD2. J lost 7 bases, V lost 3 bases, and 7 bases had no gene match. This CDR3 spans 14 amino acids. Germline loops: CDR1 SGHNT, CDR2 YYREEE (reference sequence). CDR3 sequence: CASSSGTSELEQYF. As DNA, the CDR3 is TGTGCCAGCAGCTCCGGGACTAGCGAGTTGGAGCAGTACTTC.

This chain joins TRBV27 and TRBJ2-7; 9 nucleotides align to TRBD2. Germline V CDR1 and CDR2: MNHEY, SMNVEV (reference sequence). This CDR3 is 16 amino acids long. The V gene end was trimmed by 3 bases and the J gene end by 4 bases; junction bases not matched to a gene: 10. CDR3 residues: CASSFQAGGLSYEQYF. As DNA, the CDR3 is TGTGCCAGCAGTTTTCAAGCGGGAGGATTGAGTTACGAGCAGTACTTC.

A word on this clone: The same CDR3 also results from other DNA sequences found in this sample. The chain has TRBV7-2 and TRBJ1-2; TRBD1 agrees at 11 bases. The junction had 2 bases not matched to a gene; V was cut back by 4 bases and J by 4 bases. The CDR3 extends over 14 amino acids. The germline gives CDR1 SGHTA, CDR2 FQGNSA. The CDR3 bases are TGTGCCAGCAGCTCGGACAGGGGGCCCTATGGCTACACCTTC. Translated, it gives CASSSDRGPYGYTF.

The J gene is TRBJ1-2, the V gene TRBV4-3; 8 nucleotides line up with TRBD1. Germline V gene data show CDR1 as LGHNA and CDR2 as YSLEER. This CDR3 contains 13 residues. V dropped 4 bases and J dropped 8; count of bases not matched to a gene: 6. The CDR3 loop reads CASSRTGGWGYTF. The CDR3 DNA reads as TGCGCCAGCAGCCGAACAGGGGGGTGGGGCTACACCTTC.

The chain combines TRBV9 with TRBJ1-5, with TRBD1 as a possible D gene (6 bases). CDR3 size: 15 residues. Germline CDR1 reads SGDLS; CDR2 reads YYNGEE. Trimming pared 2 bases from V and 5 bases from J, leaving 14 bases between. The CDR3 reads CASSVRGQIDQPQHF. For the CDR3, the DNA is TGTGCCAGCAGCGTGCGCGGACAGATTGATCAGCCCCAGCATTTT.

This chain links TRBV2 with TRBJ2-3; 7 bases are shared with TRBD1. The V gene end was trimmed by 1 base and the J gene end by 4 bases; junction bases not matched to a gene: 2. Germline CDR1 SNHLY, CDR2 FYNNEI. The length of the CDR3 is 14 residues. CDR3 coding DNA: TGTGCCAGCAGTGAAGAACAGGGGTCAGATACGCAGTATTTT. Translated, it gives CASSEEQGSDTQYF.

This clone was counted once. V gene TRBV19 combines with J gene TRBJ2-2; D may be TRBD1 (6 bases). The CDR3 has 15 amino acids. With 9 bases removed from V and 6 bases from J, the gap between germline ends came to 20 bases. Germline V gene sequence: CDR1 LNHDA, CDR2 SQIVND (reference sequence). DNA of the CDR3: TGTGCCAGCCAGCCTTCAGGGGCGAGGGCCGGGGAGCTGTTTTTT. It yields the protein CASQPSGARAGELFF.

The chain is built from TRBV5-4 and TRBJ1-1; D perhaps matches TRBD1 (5 bases). CDR1 is SGHNT and CDR2 is YYREEE in the germline V gene (reference sequence). This CDR3 is 14 amino acids long. V was trimmed by 6 bases and J by 0 bases, leaving 12 bases between them. The CDR3 region is CASNPGGMNTEAFF. CDR3 nucleotide sequence: TGTGCCAGCAACCCGGGGGGAATGAACACTGAAGCTTTCTTT.

This chain links TRBV9 with TRBJ2-1; 8 bases are a match to TRBD2. CDR3 length: 15 residues. V lost 5 bases to trimming and J lost 7 bases; unmatched junction nucleotides: 11. Germline assignment: CDR1 SGDLS and CDR2 YYNGEE. The CDR3 DNA reads as TGTGCCAGCAGTGCCAGCGGGAGCGACTGGAATGAGCAGTTCTTC. It translates to CASSASGSDWNEQFF.

The chain joins TRBV10-3 to TRBJ2-2, with TRBD2 matching 7 bases. CDR1 ENHRY and CDR2 SYGVKD come from the germline V gene. This CDR3 comprises 16 residues. V was clipped by 4 bases and J by 3 bases; unmatched bases: 8. This CDR3 is CAISARGRRDTGELFF. CDR3 in DNA: TGTGCCATCAGTGCCCGCGGGAGACGTGACACCGGGGAGCTGTTTTTT.

Judged by abundance, this clone is medium-sized (0.01 to 0.1%). The chain combines TRBV10-1 with TRBJ1-5; the match to TRBD1 covers 9 bases. The CDR3 consists of 13 residues. Germline V gene lookup returns CDR1 WNHNN and CDR2 SYGVQD (reference sequence). After removal of 10 bases from V and 0 bases from J, the junction contained 1 base not matched to a gene. CDR3 region: CANRGHSNQPQHF. In DNA, the CDR3 is TGCGCCAACAGGGGGCATAGCAATCAGCCCCAGCATTTT.

Here the CDR3 DNA reads TGTGCCAGCAGCCCATTAACGACAGGCTACTATGGCTACACCTTC. Protein product: CASSPLTTGYYGYTF. This sequence joins TRBV4-2 and TRBJ1-2, with D maybe TRBD1 (6 bases). Trimming stripped 4 bases from V and 3 bases from J, with 15 bases between. The CDR3 length is 15 residues. Germline assignment: CDR1 LGHNA and CDR2 YNFKEQ.

This sequence joins TRBV7-2 and TRBJ1-5; 8 positions agree with TRBD1. Losses at the gene ends were 5 bases for V and 5 bases for J; bases not matched to a gene: 5. Germline-derived CDR1 and CDR2 are SGHTA and FQGNSA. This CDR3 spans 14 amino acids. Written as DNA, the CDR3 is TGTGCCAGCAGCCCGGACAGGGACGATCAGCCCCAGCATTTT. It codes for CASSPDRDDQPQHF.

This sequence joins TRBV7-6 and TRBJ2-1, with TRBD2 matching over 9 bases. CDR1 and CDR2 (germline): SGHVS, FNYEAQ. The CDR3 runs 15 residues. V lost 3 bases and J lost 4; bases outside the gene matches: 4. CDR3 sequence (DNA): TGTGCCAGCAGCTTGTTTAGCGGGAGATACAATGAGCAGTTCTTC. Its protein product is CASSLFSGRYNEQFF.

The J gene is TRBJ2-2, the V gene TRBV2; 9 bases match TRBD2. The CDR3 is made up of 16 amino acids. CDR1 SNHLY and CDR2 FYNNEI come from the germline V gene. V shed 7 bases and J 4 bases; nucleotides not matched to a gene: 10. The CDR3 coding sequence is TGTGCCAGCATTGAGGAAGCGGGGGGTTTCACCGGGGAGCTGTTTTTT. Amino acid sequence: CASIEEAGGFTGELFF.

This clone was seen once. The chain employs TRBV9 and TRBJ2-2; D is possibly TRBD1 (6 bases). The CDR3 runs 16 residues. V was clipped by 0 bases and J by 1 base, with 10 bases between them. Looked up from germline, CDR1 is SGDLS and CDR2 is YYNGEE. The CDR3 is CASSVEGRGNTGELFF. The DNA for the CDR3 is TGTGCCAGCAGCGTAGAAGGCAGGGGGAACACCGGGGAGCTGTTTTTT.

The chain couples TRBV6-5 to TRBJ2-4; 7 bases line up with TRBD2. The CDR3 is 15 residues long. V shed 2 bases, J shed 6 bases, and the junction held 7 bases outside the gene matches. Germline V CDR1 and CDR2: MNHEY, SVGAGI. The CDR3 protein is CASSYLFGGGNIQYF. The CDR3 DNA follows: TGTGCCAGCAGTTACCTCTTTGGGGGGGGAAACATTCAGTACTTC.

The chain recombines TRBV18 with TRBJ2-3; TRBD2 agrees at 8 bases. CDR3 length: 16 residues. With V trimmed by 5 bases and J by 3 bases, 10 bases remained unmatched. From germline, CDR1 is KGHSH and CDR2 LQKENI. The CDR3 DNA is TGTGCCAGCTCATCCCCAAGCGGGAGCGGGACAGATACGCAGTATTTT. Protein: CASSSPSGSGTDTQYF.